This passage covers 32 T cell receptor beta chains from one sample sequenced in a study of shared clonotypes between healthy human individuals. Clones were sequenced by immunoSEQ multiplex PCR, and TCRdb holds only the in-frame ones, with some missing. Found here are about 2 million clones, approximately 95% of them singletons; the top ten hold roughly 1.2%. CD45RO negativity and positive selection for CCR7 defined naive CD8 cells, a population that excluded terminally differentiated effector memory CD45RA+ cells. Sample: naive CD8+ T cells sorted from blood. These receptors were obtained from a man in his late teens or twenties in good health.

This clone was counted a single time. V usage is TRBV28 and J usage is TRBJ1-4; 7 nucleotides agree with TRBD1. V was pared by 4 bases and J by 5 bases, with 13 bases of the junction left unmatched. The CDR3 is 17 amino acids. CDR1 MDHEN and CDR2 SYDVKM come from the germline V gene. The CDR3 DNA follows: TGTGCCAGCAGTTCCCTCTCAGACAGGGAGCTAAATGAAAAACTGTTTTTT. Encoded protein: CASSSLSDRELNEKLFF.

The rearrangement links TRBV7-9 to TRBJ2-3, with D possibly TRBD2 on 5 matching bases. CDR3 length: 14 residues. Trimming took 7 bases from V and 6 from J, leaving 17 bases between them. Germline CDR1 SEHNR, CDR2 FQNEAQ (reference sequence). This chain's CDR3 is CASIPLGPGDTQYF. CDR3 bases: TGTGCCAGCATCCCTCTTGGGCCGGGGGATACGCAGTATTTT.

V gene TRBV9 combines with J gene TRBJ2-7, with a tentative D call TRBD2 (6 bases). Germline V gene data show CDR1 as SGDLS and CDR2 as YYNGEE. Between the trimmed V and J ends, which lost 3 bases and 5 bases, there was a span of 15 bases. The CDR3 consists of 14 residues. The CDR3 sequence is CASSDGFQRDEQYF. CDR3 in DNA: TGTGCCAGCAGCGACGGGTTCCAGCGGGACGAGCAGTACTTC.

The CDR3 nucleotides are TGCGCCAGCAGACAACGCGGAACCCCCTATGGCTACACCTTC. It yields the protein CASRQRGTPYGYTF. The chain joins TRBV4-1 to TRBJ1-2; D is ambiguous. CDR1 and CDR2 (germline): MGHRA, YSYEKL. The CDR3 consists of 14 residues. Trimming left V 6 bases short and J 4 bases short, with 15 bases between.

CDR3 DNA sequence: TGTGCCAGCAGCCTAGGGGGGGCGATCACTGAAGCTTTCTTT. The encoded protein is CASSLGGAITEAFF. The V and J genes are TRBV9 and TRBJ1-1, with D possibly matching TRBD1 (6 bases). Germline values: CDR1 SGDLS, CDR2 YYNGEE. Trimming pared 4 bases from V and 4 bases from J, leaving 14 bases between. This CDR3 contains 14 residues.

V and J are TRBV5-1 and TRBJ1-2, with D maybe TRBD1 (6 bases). CDR3 length: 14 amino acids. Trimming left V 4 bases short and J 4 bases short, with 14 bases between. In germline, CDR1 is SGHRS, CDR2 YFSETQ. The CDR3 nucleotides are TGCGCCAGCAGCCTCGCAGGGGCTGGCTATGGCTACACCTTC. Amino acid sequence: CASSLAGAGYGYTF. Variable domain in full (rest from reference TRBV5-1 and TRBJ1-2): KAGVTQTPRYLIKTRGQQVTLSCSPISGHRSVSWYQQTPGQGLQFLFEYFSETQRNKGNFPGRFSGRQFSNSRSEMNVSTLELGDSALYLCASSLAGAGYGYTFGSGTRLTVV.

The J gene is TRBJ1-1, the V gene TRBV5-6; tentative D call: TRBD1 (5 bases). Trimming removed 0 bases from V and 1 base from J, with 16 bases in between. The CDR3 runs 17 residues. CDR1 and CDR2 (germline): SGHDT, YYEEEE. As DNA, the CDR3 is TGTGCCAGCAGCTTGGCCATCGGGGCGGCGGCGAACACTGAAGCTTTCTTT. Amino acids: CASSLAIGAAANTEAFF.

The rearrangement joins TRBV15 to TRBJ2-5; D remains unclear. V was shortened by 0 bases and J by 5 bases, with 13 bases between the two germline ends. Germline assignment: CDR1 LNHNV and CDR2 YYDKDF (reference sequence). The CDR3 covers 15 residues. The CDR3 nucleotides read TGTGCCACCAGCAGAGATCGAGGTAGCACGGAGACCCAGTACTTC. Translation: CATSRDRGSTETQYF.

This rearrangement joins TRBV6-1 to TRBJ2-5, with 7 positions matching TRBD1. Trimming took 6 bases from V and 3 from J; bases not matched to a gene: 10. This CDR3 has 15 residues. Per the germline V gene, CDR1 is MNHNS and CDR2 is SASEGT. Here the CDR3 reads CASRDRAFFEETQYF. In DNA form, the CDR3 reads TGTGCCAGCAGAGACAGGGCCTTTTTTGAAGAGACCCAGTACTTC.

This clone was seen more than once but under ten times. J is TRBJ2-7 and V is TRBV7-9, with TRBD1 matching 10 bases. Germline CDR1 and CDR2: SEHNR and FQNEAQ (reference sequence). V lost 3 bases to trimming and J lost 6 bases; unmatched junction nucleotides: 5. The CDR3 consists of 14 residues. Written as DNA, the CDR3 is TGTGCCAGCAGCTTCGGGACAGGGGAAATCGAGCAGTACTTC. It is translated as CASSFGTGEIEQYF.

This sequence joins TRBV19 and TRBJ2-7; 7 bases map to TRBD2. After removal of 5 bases from V and 0 bases from J, the junction contained 4 bases not matched to a gene. This CDR3 spans 14 amino acids. The germline V gene encodes CDR1 LNHDA and CDR2 SQIVND (reference sequence). CDR3 sequence: CASSAGVPSYEQYF. The CDR3 DNA follows: TGTGCCAGTAGTGCGGGGGTCCCCTCCTACGAGCAGTACTTC.

The V gene is TRBV11-2, the J gene TRBJ2-7; D is unclear. V shed 1 base and J shed 3 bases, with 7 bases lying between them. CDR1 and CDR2 from the germline V gene are SGHAT and FQNNGV. This CDR3 spans 13 amino acids. CDR3 in DNA: TGTGCCAGCAGCTTAGGGGTCTACTACGAGCAGTACTTC. Its translation: CASSLGVYYEQYF.

The CDR3 sequence: CAISDLAGGGETQYF. CDR3 nucleotide sequence: TGTGCCATCAGTGACTTAGCGGGGGGTGGGGAGACCCAGTACTTC. This chain uses TRBV10-3 with TRBJ2-5; 10 nucleotides agree with TRBD2. Trimming cost V 3 bases and J 5 bases; bases outside gene matches: 6. CDR1 is ENHRY, CDR2 SYGVKD, per germline. The CDR3 sequence is 15 residues long.

The V gene is TRBV11-3, the J gene TRBJ2-1; D remains ambiguous. Germline CDR1 SGHNT, CDR2 YENEEA. The germline V and J ends were trimmed by 6 bases and 3 bases, with 9 bases remaining between them. CDR3 size: 13 residues. CDR3 protein: CASSSTNYNEQFF. As DNA, the CDR3 is TGTGCCAGCAGTTCTACAAACTACAATGAGCAGTTCTTC. Based on the CDR3 plus reference TRBV11-3 and TRBJ2-1, the full variable domain is EAGVVQSPRYKIIEKKQPVAFWCNPISGHNTLYWYLQNLGQGPELLIRYENEEAVDDSQLPKDRFSAERLKGVDSTLKIQPAELGDSAVYLCASSSTNYNEQFFGPGTRLTVL.

The chain couples TRBV13 to TRBJ2-7; 7 nucleotides agree with TRBD1. Unmatched junction bases numbered 7, after V lost 3 bases and J lost 5 bases. The germline gives CDR1 PRHDT, CDR2 FYEKMQ (reference sequence). The CDR3 length is 14 residues. The CDR3 nucleotides are TGTGCCAGCAGCTTGACAGGGAATCTAAACGAGCAGTACTTC. As protein: CASSLTGNLNEQYF.

The chain employs TRBV9 and TRBJ2-1, with TRBD2 matching 8 bases. The germline gives CDR1 SGDLS, CDR2 YYNGEE. The CDR3 has 14 residues. V shed 3 bases and J 8 bases; nucleotides not matched to a gene: 7. This chain's CDR3 is CASSGSSGYYEQFF. The CDR3 DNA sequence: TGTGCCAGCAGCGGATCTAGCGGGTACTATGAGCAGTTCTTC.

The chain combines TRBV5-1 with TRBJ1-6; D is undetermined. Germline CDR1 reads SGHRS; CDR2 reads YFSETQ. CDR3 length: 16 residues. V gave up 6 bases and J gave up 0 bases, with 13 bases separating them. The CDR3 is CASNVTGTSYNSPLHF. As DNA, the CDR3 is TGCGCCAGCAACGTTACGGGTACCTCCTATAATTCACCCCTCCACTTT.

The rearrangement joins TRBV4-1 to TRBJ1-1; D may be TRBD1 (5 bases). The CDR3 runs 14 residues. CDR1 MGHRA and CDR2 YSYEKL come from the germline V gene. V lost 1 base and J lost 3, with 9 bases in between. The CDR3 sequence is CASSQVQTDTEAFF. In DNA form, the CDR3 reads TGCGCCAGCAGCCAAGTCCAGACAGACACTGAAGCTTTCTTT.

This chain joins TRBV28 and TRBJ1-2; D is unclear. The CDR3 has 12 residues. V lost 5 bases to trimming and J lost 4 bases, with 8 bases between them. CDR1 is MDHEN, CDR2 SYDVKM, per germline. CDR3 in DNA: TGTGCCAGCAGTACCGAGGGCTATGGCTACACCTTC. Translated: CASSTEGYGYTF.

V and J are TRBV5-5 and TRBJ2-7, with TRBD1 identical over 10 bases. Germline CDR1 and CDR2: SGHKS and YYEKEE (reference sequence). The CDR3 runs 18 residues. The junction had 10 bases not matched to a gene; V was cut back by 0 bases and J by 1 base. In nucleotides, the CDR3 is TGTGCCAGCAGCTTGGCGACCCCCGGGACAGGGGATTCCTACGAGCAGTACTTC. It is translated as CASSLATPGTGDSYEQYF.

This sequence joins TRBV6-1 and TRBJ1-1; tentatively, D is TRBD1 (5 bases). Deletions cut 3 bases from V and 7 bases from J, with 15 bases between. The CDR3 length is 14 residues. Per the germline V gene, CDR1 is MNHNS and CDR2 is SASEGT. The CDR3 loop reads CASSDLGEAYEAFF. The CDR3 bases are TGTGCCAGCAGTGATTTGGGGGAGGCCTATGAAGCTTTCTTT.

The chain carries TRBV5-1 and TRBJ2-3, with D perhaps TRBD2 (7 bases). This CDR3 comprises 16 residues. Trimming shortened V by 3 bases and J by 5 bases, and 19 bases separated the two germline ends. The V gene's germline CDR1 is SGHRS and CDR2 YFSETQ. The CDR3 DNA reads as TGCGCCAGCAGCTACGGGCGGGGGCCCGCCGGAGATACGCAGTATTTT. Amino acids: CASSYGRGPAGDTQYF.

The chain employs TRBV11-2 and TRBJ2-3, with a possible D match to TRBD2 (6 bases). This CDR3 region has 15 residues. V lost 1 base to trimming and J lost 4 bases, with 12 bases between them. The germline CDR1 and CDR2 sequences are SGHAT and FQNNGV. The CDR3 is CASSLAGSGADTQYF. The CDR3 DNA follows: TGTGCCAGCAGCTTAGCCGGGAGTGGCGCAGATACGCAGTATTTT.

This sequence joins TRBV6-1 and TRBJ2-7, with 8 bases fitting TRBD1. Trimming cost V 2 bases and J 3 bases; bases outside gene matches: 9. Looked up from germline, CDR1 is MNHNS and CDR2 is SASEGT. This CDR3 region has 16 residues. CDR3 sequence: CASSEWTGQGIYEQYF. CDR3 DNA sequence: TGTGCCAGCAGTGAATGGACCGGACAGGGCATCTACGAGCAGTACTTC.

The chain uses TRBV14 and TRBJ2-1; TRBD2 matches 7 bases. V lost 0 bases, J lost 5 bases, and 10 bases stayed unmatched. This CDR3 is 17 amino acids long. The germline gives CDR1 SGHDN, CDR2 FVKESK. The CDR3 loop reads CASSQDLNRDYHNEQFF. As DNA, the CDR3 is TGTGCCAGCAGCCAAGATTTGAACCGGGACTACCACAATGAGCAGTTCTTC.

The chain employs TRBV7-2 and TRBJ1-6, with TRBD1 identical over 9 bases. Germline V CDR1 and CDR2: SGHTA, FQGNSA. This CDR3 comprises 17 residues. Germline trimming cut 5 bases from V and 10 bases from J; bases unmatched to any gene: 15. The DNA of the CDR3 is TGTGCCAGCAGCCCGGCACCTCCGGGACAGGGTGACTCACCCCTCCACTTT. Its translation is CASSPAPPGQGDSPLHF.

V usage is TRBV7-6 and J usage is TRBJ2-7; the D is unclear. V was pared by 6 bases and J by 0 bases, with 9 bases between. The length of the CDR3 is 13 residues. Germline CDR1 is SGHVS and CDR2 is FNYEAQ. CDR3 amino acids: CASSIRDSYEQYF. CDR3 bases: TGTGCCAGCAGTATAAGGGACTCCTACGAGCAGTACTTC.

The chain uses TRBV27 and TRBJ2-5; 7 bases agree with TRBD1. The germline V gene encodes CDR1 MNHEY and CDR2 SMNVEV (reference sequence). The V and J ends lost 2 bases and 4 bases, in that order; junction bases with no gene match: 4. This CDR3 spans 14 amino acids. This CDR3 reads CASSLDRTGETQYF. CDR3 nucleotide sequence: TGTGCCAGCAGTTTAGACAGGACAGGAGAGACCCAGTACTTC.

The chain joins TRBV4-1 to TRBJ2-5; 8 positions agree with TRBD2. Per the germline V gene, CDR1 is MGHRA and CDR2 is YSYEKL. Unmatched junction bases numbered 10, after V lost 0 bases and J lost 4 bases. The CDR3 runs to 17 residues. CDR3 protein: CASSQDPPGGAGETQYF. Here the CDR3 DNA reads TGCGCCAGCAGCCAAGATCCCCCCGGGGGGGCGGGAGAGACCCAGTACTTC.

In DNA form, the CDR3 reads TGTGCCAGCAGCTACGGACAGGGAACCCAATATGGCTACACCTTC. It codes for CASSYGQGTQYGYTF. The rearrangement links TRBV7-9 to TRBJ1-2; 8 bases fit TRBD1. CDR3 length: 15 residues. V dropped 4 bases and J dropped 5; count of bases not matched to a gene: 9. The germline V gene has CDR1 SEHNR and CDR2 FQNEAQ (reference sequence).

The rearrangement links TRBV7-3 to TRBJ2-3; the D gene is possibly TRBD2 (6 bases). The length of the CDR3 is 17 residues. Per the germline V gene, CDR1 is SGHTA and CDR2 is FQGTGA. Trimming took 5 bases from V and 4 from J, leaving 22 bases between them. The CDR3: CASSPALWGVGADTQYF. The CDR3 nucleotides read TGTGCCAGCAGCCCCGCCCTCTGGGGGGTCGGAGCAGATACGCAGTATTTT.

This clone was counted a single time. The V gene is TRBV11-1, the J gene TRBJ2-7; D is ambiguous. The CDR3 covers 13 residues. The germline gives CDR1 SGHAT, CDR2 FQDESV (reference sequence). V shed 1 base and J shed 3 bases, with 7 bases lying between them. The CDR3: CASSLVEGYEQYF. In DNA, the CDR3 is TGTGCCAGCAGCTTAGTGGAAGGCTACGAGCAGTACTTC.